This T cell receptor beta chain was recovered during a study of shared clonotypes between healthy human individuals. Points on this clone: Its antigen is unknown.

Here immunoSEQ multiplex PCR was the method, and the copy in TCRdb shows in-frame clones only, minus some. Of about 1 million clones in the sample, about 80% were seen once. None of the donors, who were healthy HIV-negative adults, had recently had acute infections or vaccinations. Study-level points and caveats: For naive CD4 cells, roughly 4.6% of clonotypes were shared across a few donors. Represented diversity (both genetic and exposure-history) was limited by the small number of donors. Generation probabilities were higher for clonotypes shared across all four sorted-subset donors than for unshared ones.

CDR1 and CDR2 from the germline V gene are GTSNPN and SVGIG (reference sequence). The CDR3 extends over 14 amino acids. With 5 bases removed from V and 2 bases from J, the gap between germline ends came to 15 bases. The chain couples TRBV30 to TRBJ1-2; D unclear. The clonotype comes from a man aged 18 to 35 in good health. Specimen: memory CD4+ T cells sorted from blood. Subset meaning: CD45RA-negative fraction. The CDR3 nucleotides read TGTGCCTGGTCCAGAACGGATGGAAACTATGGCTACACCTTC. Translating gives CAWSRTDGNYGYTF.